Listed here are 27 T cell receptor beta chains from one sample, sequenced in a study of blood T cell repertoires in COVID-19. This table comes from immunoSEQ multiplex PCR, and its TCRdb copy is limited to in-frame clones, with some not included. The table records 150,000 to 200,000 clones, 75% to 90% of them present only once. The sequenced sample consisted of peripheral blood. Receptors originate from a man aged 65 to 85 with active or convalescent COVID-19.

The chain couples TRBV2 to TRBJ1-1; a weak D match, TRBD1 (6 bases). This CDR3 comprises 14 residues. V gave up 2 bases and J gave up 1 base, with 8 bases separating them. Per germline, CDR1 SNHLY and CDR2 FYNNEI. The CDR3 DNA sequence: TGTGCCAGCAGTGAAAAAGGGGGGAACACTGAAGCTTTCTTT. It encodes CASSEKGGNTEAFF.

The chain uses TRBV6-5 and TRBJ2-7; 9 nucleotides line up with TRBD1. Trimming cost V 4 bases and J 2 bases; bases outside gene matches: 6. The CDR3 is made up of 15 amino acids. The germline gives CDR1 MNHEY, CDR2 SVGAGI. CDR3 DNA: TGTGCCAGCAGTTGGGACAGGGACGGAACCTACGAGCAGTACTTC. Protein product: CASSWDRDGTYEQYF.

The V call is TRBV27, the J call TRBJ1-5; D is unresolved. Germline V CDR1 and CDR2: MNHEY, SMNVEV (reference sequence). The V gene lost 2 bases and the J gene lost 6 bases, with 5 bases spanning the gap. This CDR3 has 12 residues. The CDR3, as DNA: TGTGCCAGCAGTTTACGTAGTCAGCCCCAGCATTTT. Its translation is CASSLRSQPQHF.

This clone was counted a single time. V and J are TRBV5-1 and TRBJ2-7; 8 bases are shared with TRBD1. Unmatched junction bases numbered 1, after V lost 2 bases and J lost 3 bases. Germline CDR1 SGHRS, CDR2 YFSETQ. CDR3 length equals 13 residues. CDR3 amino acids: CASSLQGDYEQYF. In DNA, the CDR3 is TGCGCCAGCAGCTTACAGGGGGACTACGAGCAGTACTTC.

The chain carries TRBV6-2 or TRBV6-3 and TRBJ1-1; 7 bases line up with TRBD1. The CDR3 is 14 amino acids. The V gene's germline CDR1 is MNHEY and CDR2 SVGEGT. V lost 2 bases and J lost 2; bases outside the gene matches: 2. CDR3 in amino acids: CASSYGQVNTEAFF. CDR3 coding DNA: TGTGCCAGCAGTTACGGACAGGTTAACACTGAAGCTTTCTTT.

The chain employs TRBV10-1 and TRBJ1-4; 9 positions agree with TRBD1. CDR1 is WNHNN and CDR2 is SYGVQD in the germline V gene (reference sequence). This CDR3 region has 18 residues. Losses at the gene ends were 0 bases for V and 0 bases for J; bases not matched to a gene: 5. This chain's CDR3 is CASSESGTGISTNEKLFF. DNA of the CDR3: TGCGCCAGCAGTGAGTCCGGGACAGGGATTTCAACTAATGAAAAACTGTTTTTT.

This clone was seen only a few times. The chain joins TRBV7-2 to TRBJ1-5, with TRBD1 identical over 10 bases. There are 15 residues in the CDR3. From germline, CDR1 is SGHTA and CDR2 FQGNSA. The trim removed 3 bases at V and 4 bases at J, leaving 3 bases unmatched. The DNA for the CDR3 is TGTGCCAGCAGCTTGTCGGGACAGGGGAATCAGCCCCAGCATTTT. As protein: CASSLSGQGNQPQHF.

The chain recombines TRBV19 with TRBJ2-7, with TRBD1 matching over 9 bases. Germline CDR1 is LNHDA and CDR2 is SQIVND (reference sequence). The trim removed 5 bases at V and 7 bases at J, leaving 6 bases unmatched. The CDR3 is made up of 13 amino acids. CDR3 in amino acids: CASSATGGGEQYF. Written as DNA, the CDR3 is TGTGCCAGTAGTGCAACAGGGGGCGGAGAGCAGTACTTC.

The V and J genes are TRBV6-2 or TRBV6-3 and TRBJ1-1; D unresolved. Per the germline V gene, CDR1 is MNHEY and CDR2 is SVGEGT. This CDR3 spans 16 amino acids. V was clipped by 6 bases and J by 4 bases, with 21 bases between them. Here the CDR3 DNA reads TGTGCCAGCAGCAACAGAGTGCGGGGAGGGAGCACTGAAGCTTTCTTT. Protein: CASSNRVRGGSTEAFF.

This sequence joins TRBV10-1 and TRBJ2-3; tentative D call: TRBD1 (5 bases). V was clipped by 5 bases and J by 0 bases, with 12 bases between them. The CDR3 is 15 residues long. Germline-derived CDR1 and CDR2 are WNHNN and SYGVQD (reference sequence). CDR3 nucleotides: TGCGCCAGCAGTAAAACAGGAGCTAGCACAGATACGCAGTATTTT. It specifies CASSKTGASTDTQYF.

The chain joins TRBV28 to TRBJ2-3; 14 nucleotides line up with TRBD2. This CDR3 has 16 amino acids. Germline-derived CDR1 and CDR2 are MDHEN and SYDVKM. Trimming cost V 5 bases and J 6 bases; bases outside gene matches: 7. The CDR3 DNA follows: TGTGCCAGCAGTCTTAGACTAGCGGGGGGGACTGATACGCAGTATTTT. It yields the protein CASSLRLAGGTDTQYF.

The chain employs TRBV19 and TRBJ1-5; 11 bases map to TRBD1. CDR3 length: 16 residues. Looked up from germline, CDR1 is LNHDA and CDR2 is SQIVND (reference sequence). J gave up 4 bases and V 0 bases, and 2 bases lay outside the gene matches. CDR3 nucleotide sequence: TGTGCCAGTAGTATAGACAGGGACAGGGGGAATCAGCCCCAGCATTTT. Protein sequence: CASSIDRDRGNQPQHF.

The rearrangement links TRBV18 to TRBJ2-7; 8 bases line up with TRBD1. The CDR3 has 14 residues. V shed 3 bases, J shed 4 bases, and the junction held 5 bases outside the gene matches. Germline lookup yields CDR1 KGHSH and CDR2 LQKENI. DNA of the CDR3: TGTGCCAGCTCACCGTGGCAGGGGGCTTACGAGCAGTACTTC. Its translation is CASSPWQGAYEQYF.

J is TRBJ1-1 and V is TRBV19; a weak D match, TRBD1 (6 bases). CDR3 length equals 15 residues. The germline gives CDR1 LNHDA, CDR2 SQIVND (reference sequence). V gave up 6 bases and J gave up 0 bases, with 14 bases separating them. The CDR3 DNA reads TGTGCCAGTAGCCTACAGGGTGTCCTGAACACTGAAGCTTTCTTT. Translation gives CASSLQGVLNTEAFF.

The CDR3 coding sequence is TGCAGTGCTAGAGTACGGGAAGCTTTCTTT. It specifies CSARVREAFF. The chain links TRBV20-1 to TRBJ1-1, with unresolved D. Germline V gene sequence: CDR1 DFQATT, CDR2 SNEGSKA (reference sequence). This CDR3 region has 10 residues. V was trimmed by 1 base and J by 8 bases, leaving 5 bases between them.

This clone occurred once. The chain is built from TRBV30 and TRBJ1-5; TRBD1 matches at 8 bases. J was trimmed by 6 bases and V by 2 bases; bases with no gene match: 9. The CDR3 is 15 amino acids. Germline CDR1 GTSNPN, CDR2 SVGIG (reference sequence). CDR3 bases: TGTGCCTGGAGTCCAGAGACAGGGGAGGGTCAGCCCCAGCATTTT. Translated: CAWSPETGEGQPQHF. The entire variable domain, with the rest obtained from reference TRBV30 and TRBJ1-5, is as follows: SQTIHQWPATLVQPVGSPLSLECTVEGTSNPNLYWYRQAAGRGLQLLFYSVGIGQISSEVPQNLSASRPQDRQFILSSKKLLLSDSGFYLCAWSPETGEGQPQHFGDGTRLSIL.

This clone appeared once. The rearrangement uses TRBV6-2 or TRBV6-3 and TRBJ1-2; the D gene is possibly TRBD1 (5 bases). CDR3 length: 15 amino acids. Trimming left V 0 bases short and J 5 bases short, with 13 bases between. CDR1 and CDR2 (germline): MNHEY, SVGEGT. Here the CDR3 DNA reads TGTGCCAGCAGTTACTCGTCGAGGGGAGGATATGGCTACACCTTC. This gives the protein CASSYSSRGGYGYTF.

As regards this clone: The sample carries other DNA sequences with the same CDR3. The rearrangement joins TRBV5-4 to TRBJ1-2, with a tentative D call TRBD1 (5 bases). Germline V lookup: CDR1 SGHNT, CDR2 YYREEE (reference sequence). This CDR3 has 15 residues. Trimming removed 0 bases at V and 1 base at J, with 10 bases between. The DNA for the CDR3 is TGTGCCAGCAGCTTGGGTAGGCAGGGTAACTATGGCTACACCTTC. Translating gives CASSLGRQGNYGYTF.

The rearrangement uses TRBV7-8 and TRBJ2-1; 7 positions match TRBD2. The CDR3 contains 15 residues. In germline, CDR1 is SGHVS, CDR2 FQNEAQ. V gave up 5 bases and J gave up 6 bases; unmatched junction bases: 10. The CDR3 reads CASSPGVGGANEQFF. For the CDR3, the DNA is TGTGCCAGCAGCCCCGGGGTGGGAGGGGCCAATGAGCAGTTCTTC.

V is TRBV2 and J is TRBJ2-5; D is possibly TRBD2 (5 bases). The CDR3 is 12 residues long. V was cut by 6 bases and J by 5 bases, with 10 bases left in between. Germline CDR1 is SNHLY and CDR2 is FYNNEI. The CDR3 loop is CASREDAETQYF. In DNA form, the CDR3 reads TGTGCCAGCAGGGAGGACGCCGAGACCCAGTACTTC. Complete variable domain (other parts from reference TRBV2 and TRBJ2-5): EPEVTQTPSHQVTQMGQEVILRCVPISNHLYFYWYRQILGQKVEFLVSFYNNEISEKSEIFDDQFSVERPDGSNFTLKIRSTKLEDSAMYFCASREDAETQYFGPGTRLLVL.

The rearrangement joins TRBV28 to TRBJ1-1; D ambiguous. With 3 bases removed from V and 0 bases from J, the gap between germline ends came to 8 bases. This CDR3 comprises 14 residues. Germline V gene sequence: CDR1 MDHEN, CDR2 SYDVKM. CDR3 region: CASSFGQMNTEAFF. CDR3 sequence (DNA): TGTGCCAGCAGTTTTGGGCAGATGAACACTGAAGCTTTCTTT.

The rearrangement joins TRBV6-2 or TRBV6-3 to TRBJ2-5, with 10 bases identical to TRBD2. Germline-derived CDR1 and CDR2 are MNHEY and SVGEGT. The CDR3 length is 16 residues. The V gene end was trimmed by 5 bases and the J gene end by 1 base; junction bases not matched to a gene: 7. CDR3 nucleotide sequence: TGTGCCAGCAGTCGGCAAGCGGGAGGGCCCCAAGAGACCCAGTACTTC. The encoded protein is CASSRQAGGPQETQYF.

The chain combines TRBV30 with TRBJ2-6; D unclear. The CDR3 extends over 12 amino acids. V was clipped by 1 base and J by 6 bases, with 4 bases between them. Per the germline V gene, CDR1 is GTSNPN and CDR2 is SVGIG (reference sequence). CDR3 in amino acids: CAWSGQANVLTF. The CDR3 nucleotides read TGTGCCTGGAGTGGACAGGCCAACGTCCTGACTTTC.

This clone was picked up one time. The V and J genes are TRBV6-5 and TRBJ2-7; weak D call: TRBD2 (7 bases). V was pared by 5 bases and J by 2 bases, with 13 bases between. The CDR3 is made up of 14 amino acids. Germline loops: CDR1 MNHEY, CDR2 SVGAGI. This chain's CDR3 is CASSRTGRAYEQYF. The CDR3 DNA follows: TGTGCCAGCAGTCGCACAGGGAGGGCCTACGAGCAGTACTTC.

The gene calls are TRBV5-5 and TRBJ2-5; 8 bases fit TRBD1. V was pared by 5 bases and J by 3 bases, with 12 bases of the junction left unmatched. The CDR3 runs to 16 residues. The germline CDR1 and CDR2 sequences are SGHKS and YYEKEE (reference sequence). CDR3 residues: CASRRSLDRGKETQYF. The CDR3 nucleotides read TGTGCCAGCAGACGCAGCCTCGACAGGGGTAAAGAGACCCAGTACTTC.

The V and J genes are TRBV6-2 or TRBV6-3 and TRBJ2-5, with TRBD2 matching 7 bases. This CDR3 is built from 15 residues. The V gene end was trimmed by 6 bases and the J gene end by 5 bases; junction bases not matched to a gene: 12. CDR1 and CDR2 (germline): MNHEY, SVGEGT. CDR3 in DNA: TGTGCCAGCAGCCCGGCCGGGACTACTCGGGAGACCCAGTACTTC. Protein product: CASSPAGTTRETQYF.

The gene calls are TRBV3-1 (or the pseudogene TRBV3-2) and TRBJ2-3; TRBD2 aligns across 10 bases. CDR3 size: 18 residues. CDR1 and CDR2 from the germline V gene are LGHDT and YNNKEL (reference sequence). The ends lost 4 bases at V and 1 base at J; junction bases unmatched: 11. CDR3 nucleotide sequence: TGTGCCAGCAGCCTAAACTCCCAAGGACTAGCGGGCACAGATACGCAGTATTTT. As protein: CASSLNSQGLAGTDTQYF.